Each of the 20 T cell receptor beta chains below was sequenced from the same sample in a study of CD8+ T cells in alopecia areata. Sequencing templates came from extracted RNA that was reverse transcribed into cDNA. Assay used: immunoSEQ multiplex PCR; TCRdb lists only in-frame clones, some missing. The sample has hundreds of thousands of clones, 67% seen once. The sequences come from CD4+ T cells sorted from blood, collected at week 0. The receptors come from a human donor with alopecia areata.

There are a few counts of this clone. The CDR3 bases are TGCAGCGTTTCACGATCCGGGACAGCTAATGAAAAACTGTTTTTT. Translation: CSVSRSGTANEKLFF. The V and J genes are TRBV29-1 and TRBJ1-4; 7 bases match TRBD1. V gave up 5 bases and J gave up 3 bases; unmatched junction bases: 9. CDR1 SQVTM and CDR2 ANQGSEA come from the germline V gene. The CDR3 consists of 15 residues.

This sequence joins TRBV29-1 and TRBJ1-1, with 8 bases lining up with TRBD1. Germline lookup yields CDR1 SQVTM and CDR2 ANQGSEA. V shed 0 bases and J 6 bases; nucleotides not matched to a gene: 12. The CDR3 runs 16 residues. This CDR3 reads CSVEEWVDRVLSEAFF. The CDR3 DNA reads TGCAGCGTTGAAGAATGGGTGGACAGGGTATTGTCTGAAGCTTTCTTT.

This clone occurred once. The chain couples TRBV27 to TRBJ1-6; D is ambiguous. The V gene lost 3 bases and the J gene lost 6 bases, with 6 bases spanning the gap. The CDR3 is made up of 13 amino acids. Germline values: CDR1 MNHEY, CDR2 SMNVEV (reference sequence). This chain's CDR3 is CASSFLTNSPLHF. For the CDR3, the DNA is TGTGCCAGCAGTTTCCTAACTAATTCACCCCTCCACTTT.

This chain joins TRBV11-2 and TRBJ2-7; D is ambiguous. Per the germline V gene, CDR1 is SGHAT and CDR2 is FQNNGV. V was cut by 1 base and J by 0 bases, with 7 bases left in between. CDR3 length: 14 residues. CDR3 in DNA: TGTGCCAGCAGCTTAGGGCAGAGCTCCTACGAGCAGTACTTC. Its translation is CASSLGQSSYEQYF.

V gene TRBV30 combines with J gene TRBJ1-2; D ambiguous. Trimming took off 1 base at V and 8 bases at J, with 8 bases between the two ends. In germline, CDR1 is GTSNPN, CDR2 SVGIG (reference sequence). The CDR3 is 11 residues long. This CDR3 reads CAWSAVIGYTF. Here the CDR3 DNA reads TGTGCCTGGAGTGCGGTCATCGGCTACACCTTC.

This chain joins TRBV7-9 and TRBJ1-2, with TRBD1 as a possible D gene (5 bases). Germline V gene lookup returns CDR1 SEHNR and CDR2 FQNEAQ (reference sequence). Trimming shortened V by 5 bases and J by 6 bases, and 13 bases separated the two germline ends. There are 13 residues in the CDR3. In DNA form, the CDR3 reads TGTGCCAGCAGCCGCGGAGGGGACCATGGCTACACCTTC. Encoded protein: CASSRGGDHGYTF.

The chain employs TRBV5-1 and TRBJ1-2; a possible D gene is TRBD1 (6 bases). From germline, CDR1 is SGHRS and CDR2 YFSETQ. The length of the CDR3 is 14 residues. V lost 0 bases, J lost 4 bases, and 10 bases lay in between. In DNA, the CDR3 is TGCGCCAGCAGCTTGGATGGGGGGCCCTATGGCTACACCTTC. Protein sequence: CASSLDGGPYGYTF.

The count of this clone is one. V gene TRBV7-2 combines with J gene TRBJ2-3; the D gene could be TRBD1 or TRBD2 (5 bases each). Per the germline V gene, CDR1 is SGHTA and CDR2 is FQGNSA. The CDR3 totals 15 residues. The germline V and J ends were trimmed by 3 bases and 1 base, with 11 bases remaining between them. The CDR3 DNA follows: TGTGCCAGCAGCTTGACCCGGGACGGCACAGATACGCAGTATTTT. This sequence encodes CASSLTRDGTDTQYF. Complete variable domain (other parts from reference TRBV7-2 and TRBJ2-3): GAGVSQSPSNKVTEKGKDVELRCDPISGHTALYWYRQSLGQGLEFLIYFQGNSAPDKSGLPSDRFSAERTGGSVSTLTIQRTQQEDSAVYLCASSLTRDGTDTQYFGPGTRLTVL.

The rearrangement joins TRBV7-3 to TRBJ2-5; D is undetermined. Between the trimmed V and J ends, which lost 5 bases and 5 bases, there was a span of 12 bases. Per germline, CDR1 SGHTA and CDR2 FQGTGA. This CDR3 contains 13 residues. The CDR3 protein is CASSPRGPETQYF. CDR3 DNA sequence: TGTGCCAGCAGCCCCCGAGGACCGGAGACCCAGTACTTC.

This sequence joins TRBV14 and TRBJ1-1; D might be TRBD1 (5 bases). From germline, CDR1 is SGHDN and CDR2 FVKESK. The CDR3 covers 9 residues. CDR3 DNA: TGTGCGGGGCACACTGAAGCTTTCTTT. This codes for CAGHTEAFF.

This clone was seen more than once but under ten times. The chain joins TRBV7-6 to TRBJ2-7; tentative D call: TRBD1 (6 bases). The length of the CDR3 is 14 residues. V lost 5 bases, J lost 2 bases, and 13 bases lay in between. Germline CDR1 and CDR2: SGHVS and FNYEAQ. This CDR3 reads CASSPQAGAYEQYF. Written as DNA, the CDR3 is TGTGCCAGCAGCCCCCAGGCAGGGGCCTACGAGCAGTACTTC. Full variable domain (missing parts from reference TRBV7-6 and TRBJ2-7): GAGVSQSPRYKVTKRGQDVALRCDPISGHVSLYWYRQALGQGPEFLTYFNYEAQQDKSGLPNDRFSAERPEGSISTLTIQRTEQRDSAMYRCASSPQAGAYEQYFGPGTRLTVT.

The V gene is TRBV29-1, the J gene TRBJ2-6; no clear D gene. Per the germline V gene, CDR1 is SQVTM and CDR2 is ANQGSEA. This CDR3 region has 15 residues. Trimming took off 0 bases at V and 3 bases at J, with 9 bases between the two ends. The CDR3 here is CSVEDPRFGANVLTF. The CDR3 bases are TGCAGCGTTGAAGATCCCAGATTTGGGGCCAACGTCCTGACTTTC.

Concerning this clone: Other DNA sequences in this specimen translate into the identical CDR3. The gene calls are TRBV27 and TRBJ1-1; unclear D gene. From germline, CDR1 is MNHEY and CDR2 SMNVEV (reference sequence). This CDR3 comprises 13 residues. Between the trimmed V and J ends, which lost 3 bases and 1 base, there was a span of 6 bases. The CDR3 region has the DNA TGTGCCAGCAGTTTTACGGGGAACACTGAAGCTTTCTTT. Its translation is CASSFTGNTEAFF.

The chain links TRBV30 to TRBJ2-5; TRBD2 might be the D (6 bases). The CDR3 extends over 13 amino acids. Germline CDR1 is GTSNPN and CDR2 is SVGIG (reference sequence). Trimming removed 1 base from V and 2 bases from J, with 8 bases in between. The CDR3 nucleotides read TGTGCCTGGAGTGGCGGGGAACAAGAGACCCAGTACTTC. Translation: CAWSGGEQETQYF.

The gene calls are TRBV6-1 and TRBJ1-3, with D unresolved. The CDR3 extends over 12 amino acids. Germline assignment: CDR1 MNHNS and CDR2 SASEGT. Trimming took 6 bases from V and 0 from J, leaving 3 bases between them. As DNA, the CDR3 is TGTGCCAGCAGACACTCTGGAAACACCATATATTTT. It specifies CASRHSGNTIYF.

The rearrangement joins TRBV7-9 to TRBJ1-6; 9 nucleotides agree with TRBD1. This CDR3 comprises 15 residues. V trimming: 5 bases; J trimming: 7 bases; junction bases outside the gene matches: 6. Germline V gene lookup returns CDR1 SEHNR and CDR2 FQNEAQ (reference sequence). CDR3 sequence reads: CASSPTGGWNSPLHF. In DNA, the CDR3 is TGTGCCAGCAGCCCGACAGGGGGGTGGAATTCACCCCTCCACTTT. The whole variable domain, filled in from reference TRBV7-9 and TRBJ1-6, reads DTGVSQNPRHKITKRGQNVTFRCDPISEHNRLYWYRQTLGQGPEFLTYFQNEAQLEKSRLLSDRFSAERPKGSFSTLEIQRTEQGDSAMYLCASSPTGGWNSPLHFGNGTRLTVT.

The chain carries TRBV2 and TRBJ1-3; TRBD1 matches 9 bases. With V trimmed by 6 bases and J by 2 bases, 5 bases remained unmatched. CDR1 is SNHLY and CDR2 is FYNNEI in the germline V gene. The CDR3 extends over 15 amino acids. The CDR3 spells CASSYRQGAGNTIYF. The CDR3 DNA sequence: TGTGCCAGCAGCTACCGACAGGGGGCTGGAAACACCATATATTTT.

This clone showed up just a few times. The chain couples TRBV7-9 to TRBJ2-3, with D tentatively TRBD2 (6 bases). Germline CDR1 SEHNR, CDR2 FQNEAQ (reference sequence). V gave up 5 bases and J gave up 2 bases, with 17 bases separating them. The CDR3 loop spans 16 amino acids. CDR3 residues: CASSPLAGRNTDTQYF. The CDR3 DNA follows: TGTGCCAGCAGCCCACTGGCGGGGCGGAACACAGATACGCAGTATTTT.

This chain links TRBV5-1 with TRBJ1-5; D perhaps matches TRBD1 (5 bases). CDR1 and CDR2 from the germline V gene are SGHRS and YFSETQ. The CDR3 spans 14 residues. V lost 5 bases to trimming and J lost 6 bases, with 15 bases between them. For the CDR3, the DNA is TGCGCCAGCAGTCCTCAGGGTGACGCTCAGCCCCAGCATTTT. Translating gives CASSPQGDAQPQHF.

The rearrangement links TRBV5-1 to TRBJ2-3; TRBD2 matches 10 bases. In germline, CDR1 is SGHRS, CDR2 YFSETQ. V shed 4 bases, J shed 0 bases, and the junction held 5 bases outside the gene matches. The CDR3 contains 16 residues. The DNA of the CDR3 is TGCGCCAGCAGCAAAGCGGGGGGGCCCAGCACAGATACGCAGTATTTT. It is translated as CASSKAGGPSTDTQYF.